Shown below are 18 T cell receptor beta chains from a single sample sequenced in a study of T cells in Graves' hyperthyroidism and ophthalmopathy. RNA transcripts served as the template for amplifying TCR beta CDR3 regions. Primed by the HTBI set, a first-round RT-PCR was run on the TCR CDR3. From the multiplex PCR reads, TCRdb called clonotypes with MiXCR, one entry per CDR3 protein. This table has hundreds of thousands of distinct CDR3 sequences, around 15% appearing once. The material sequenced was blood. The receptors stem from a woman aged 45-65 years with Graves' ophthalmopathy.

There are many counts of this clonotype. This sequence joins TRBV20-1 and TRBJ2-5; D not resolved. In germline, CDR1 is DFQATT, CDR2 SNEGSKA (reference sequence). The CDR3 consists of 12 residues. Trimming removed 1 base from V and 1 base from J, with 4 bases in between. CDR3 coding DNA: TGCAGTGCTAGAGTATCCCAAGAGACCCAGTACTTC. The encoded protein is CSARVSQETQYF.

V and J are TRBV11-2 and TRBJ1-1; 7 nucleotides line up with TRBD1. Germline V gene sequence: CDR1 SGHAT, CDR2 FQNNGV. J gave up 10 bases and V 5 bases, and 10 bases lay outside the gene matches. The CDR3 sequence is 13 residues long. The CDR3 here is CASSPTGRTGAFF. CDR3 coding DNA: TGTGCCAGCAGCCCAACTGGGCGGACAGGAGCTTTCTTT.

The V call is TRBV5-1, the J call TRBJ2-7, with no clear D. The CDR3 loop spans 14 amino acids. CDR1 is SGHRS, CDR2 YFSETQ, per germline. V shed 4 bases and J shed 0 bases, with 11 bases lying between them. The CDR3 DNA reads as TGCGCCAGCAGCCCGAGCGTAGTCTCCTACGAGCAGTACTTC. Translation gives CASSPSVVSYEQYF. Drawing the rest from reference TRBV5-1 and TRBJ2-7, the complete variable domain is KAGVTQTPRYLIKTRGQQVTLSCSPISGHRSVSWYQQTPGQGLQFLFEYFSETQRNKGNFPGRFSGRQFSNSRSEMNVSTLELGDSALYLCASSPSVVSYEQYFGPGTRLTVT.

This clonotype was recorded at least ten times. The chain links TRBV5-5 to TRBJ2-7, with 9 bases lining up with TRBD1. The ends lost 4 bases at V and 5 bases at J; junction bases unmatched: 10. Germline V gene lookup returns CDR1 SGHKS and CDR2 YYEKEE (reference sequence). There are 15 residues in the CDR3. CDR3 DNA sequence: TGTGCCAGCAGCCACGTGGGACAGGGTGAGGACGAGCAGTACTTC. Translating it yields CASSHVGQGEDEQYF.

This clonotype has a handful of counts. This chain uses TRBV5-5 with TRBJ2-1; D not certain. Germline V CDR1 and CDR2: SGHKS, YYEKEE (reference sequence). V was cut by 0 bases and J by 8 bases, with 18 bases left in between. The CDR3 is 16 residues long. The CDR3 sequence is CASSLEVASLRYEQFF. As DNA, the CDR3 is TGTGCCAGCAGCTTGGAGGTAGCCTCCCTAAGGTATGAGCAGTTCTTC.

This clonotype came up many times. The chain is built from TRBV7-9 and TRBJ2-4; 7 bases are a match to TRBD1. Per the germline V gene, CDR1 is SEHNR and CDR2 is FQNEAQ (reference sequence). The CDR3 contains 16 residues. V gave up 5 bases and J gave up 7 bases; unmatched junction bases: 14. CDR3 sequence: CASSHGQAPTGNIQYF. As DNA, the CDR3 is TGTGCCAGCAGCCACGGACAGGCGCCGACGGGGAACATTCAGTACTTC.

The V call is TRBV6-1, the J call TRBJ2-7, with no clear D. Germline assignment: CDR1 MNHNS and CDR2 SASEGT. V shed 1 base and J shed 2 bases, with 15 bases lying between them. The CDR3 spans 16 residues. The CDR3 bases are TGTGCCAGCAGTGAAGTTTCTGACCCCTGGACCTACGAGCAGTACTTC. Its translation is CASSEVSDPWTYEQYF.

This clonotype appeared many times. This chain connects TRBV12-3 or TRBV12-4 to TRBJ2-3; D is possibly TRBD1 (5 bases). V lost 6 bases to trimming and J lost 3 bases, with 13 bases between them. The CDR3 covers 14 residues. The CDR3 here is CASSYTGWTDTQYF. In DNA form, the CDR3 reads TGTGCCAGCAGCTACACAGGATGGACAGATACGCAGTATTTT.

This rearrangement joins TRBV5-1 to TRBJ2-3; D is unresolved. This CDR3 has 16 amino acids. Germline V gene data show CDR1 as SGHRS and CDR2 as YFSETQ. V gave up 4 bases and J gave up 0 bases, with 15 bases separating them. The CDR3 sequence is CASSLALVSSTDTQYF. In DNA form, the CDR3 reads TGCGCCAGCAGCCTCGCTCTGGTGTCTAGCACAGATACGCAGTATTTT.

This clonotype was picked up a small number of times. The V gene is TRBV12-3 or TRBV12-4, the J gene TRBJ2-1, with 8 bases identical to TRBD2. J gave up 6 bases and V 6 bases, and 7 bases lay outside the gene matches. The CDR3 spans 14 residues. DNA for the CDR3: TGTGCCAGCAGCTCCAAGCGGGAGTTCAATGAGCAGTTCTTC. Protein product: CASSSKREFNEQFF.

This clonotype was detected ten times or more. J is TRBJ2-1 and V is TRBV5-1, with TRBD2 identical over 7 bases. Germline V lookup: CDR1 SGHRS, CDR2 YFSETQ. This CDR3 region has 16 residues. The V and J ends lost 4 bases and 0 bases, in that order; junction bases with no gene match: 7. In DNA form, the CDR3 reads TGCGCCAGCAGCAAAGCCGCGGGGGACTCCTACAATGAGCAGTTCTTC. This sequence encodes CASSKAAGDSYNEQFF.

The V call is TRBV11-2, the J call TRBJ2-7; D is undetermined. Germline assignment: CDR1 SGHAT and CDR2 FQNNGV. Trimming left V 3 bases short and J 3 bases short, with 15 bases between. CDR3 length: 15 residues. CDR3 protein: CASSFLGHGDYEQYF. DNA of the CDR3: TGTGCCAGCAGCTTCCTCGGCCACGGAGACTACGAGCAGTACTTC.

Ten or more counts support this clonotype. This sequence joins TRBV7-9 and TRBJ1-1; no reliable D call. Between the trimmed V and J ends, which lost 10 bases and 1 base, there was a span of 4 bases. This CDR3 is 10 amino acids long. Germline V gene lookup returns CDR1 SEHNR and CDR2 FQNEAQ (reference sequence). The chain's CDR3 is CATENTEAFF. As DNA, the CDR3 is TGTGCCACCGAGAACACTGAAGCTTTCTTT.

This clonotype came up a few times. One junction end does not reproduce the germline sequence, and a read error may be involved. This chain links TRBV7-7 with TRBJ2-1; D remains ambiguous. Germline V gives CDR1 SSHAT, CDR2 FNYEAQ (reference sequence). This CDR3 has 13 amino acids. CDR3 DNA sequence: TGTGCTAGCAGCTTTTCAGAATTCAATGAGCAGTTCTTC. Translated, it gives CASSFSEFNEQFF.

The V gene is TRBV18, the J gene TRBJ2-2, with 7 bases matching TRBD2. CDR3 length: 14 amino acids. Germline assignment: CDR1 KGHSH and CDR2 LQKENI. Trimming took 3 bases from V and 4 from J; bases not matched to a gene: 2. The CDR3 sequence is CASSPVAGTGELFF. The CDR3 bases are TGTGCCAGCTCACCGGTAGCGGGCACCGGGGAGCTGTTTTTT.

Comments on this clonotype: This may come from a read error, since a much larger clone is one base off. The chain links TRBV13 to TRBJ2-1; 12 bases line up with TRBD2. The CDR3 runs 17 residues. Germline CDR1 PRHDT, CDR2 FYEKMQ (reference sequence). The CDR3 sequence: CASRSRTSGTYYSEQFF. DNA for the CDR3: TGTGCCAGCAGATCGAGGACTAGCGGGACCTACTACAGTGAGCAGTTCTTC. Complete variable domain (other parts from reference TRBV13 and TRBJ2-1): AAGVIQSPRHLIKEKRETATLKCYPIPRHDTVYWYQQGPGQDPQFLISFYEKMQSDKGSIPDRFSAQQFSDYHSELNMSSLELGDSALYFCASRSRTSGTYYSEQFFGPGTRLTVL.

The chain uses TRBV19 and TRBJ2-3, with TRBD2 matching over 7 bases. The CDR3 length is 16 residues. Germline loops: CDR1 LNHDA, CDR2 SQIVND (reference sequence). J gave up 1 base and V 4 bases, and 8 bases lay outside the gene matches. The CDR3 DNA is TGTGCCAGTAGTAGCCGTGCGGGAGCTCGCACAGATACGCAGTATTTT. Protein product: CASSSRAGARTDTQYF.

This clonotype occurred a few times. The V and J genes are TRBV2 and TRBJ2-7, with D maybe TRBD1 (5 bases). The germline gives CDR1 SNHLY, CDR2 FYNNEI. This CDR3 is 15 amino acids long. The V and J ends lost 2 bases and 4 bases respectively, with 15 bases between them. The CDR3 DNA reads as TGTGCCAGCAGTGAATTCTCTCGACAGCAATACGAGCAGTACTTC. Amino acid sequence: CASSEFSRQQYEQYF.